A selection of T cell receptor beta chains follows, all from one sample in a study of T-cell memory formation after mild COVID-19. MiXCR, applied by TCRdb to the 5' RACE reads, yields one record per CDR3 protein. This sample has around 510,000 distinct CDR3 sequences; roughly 22% occur once, and the top ten carry approximately 8.4%. The sequencing input was PBMCs or a T cell subset sorted from them (not recorded which). These TCRs come from an adult woman who had mild COVID-19 (a few samples of this study predate the infection). Cell type and time point are not known. The CDR3 runs from the conserved cysteine through the conserved F or W. The D gene is left open where the match is weak. Clone size is stated in some rows and not others, as once, few, many or a class when expanded.

d_gene,v_gene,abundance,j_gene,CDR3nt,CDR3aa
NA,TRBV10-3,few,TRBJ1-2,TGTGCCATCAGTGTCGCAGCTAGTAACTATGGCTACACCTTC,CAISVAASNYGYTF
NA,TRBV5-1,few,TRBJ2-5,TGCGCCAGCAGCTTGACGAGGGTCCAAGAGACCCAGTACTTC,CASSLTRVQETQYF
NA,TRBV7-2,few,TRBJ2-7,TGTGCCAGCAGCTTAAACAAGGGTTACGAGCAGTACTTC,CASSLNKGYEQYF
NA,TRBV7-7,few,TRBJ2-5,TGTGCTAGCAGCTTATGGCCCCAAGAGACCCAGTACTTC,CASSLWPQETQYF
NA,TRBV20-1,NA,TRBJ2-3,TGCAGTGCTAGAGATTTTCCGACAGATACGCAGTATTTT,CSARDFPTDTQYF
NA,TRBV5-1,NA,TRBJ1-1,TGCGCCAGCAGCTTGGATGGACAGTCCGTAAGAGAAGCTTTCTTT,CASSLDGQSVREAFF
NA,TRBV21-1,NA,TRBJ2-4,TGTGCCAGCCCTTCCAGGGGGCGGGAGTTTAAAAACATTCAGTACTTC,CASPSRGREFKNIQYF
NA,TRBV12-3/TRBV12-4,NA,TRBJ1-1,TGTGCCAGCAGGAGTTACAAGGACCTTTTCTTT,CASRSYKDLFF
TRBD2,TRBV11-3,NA,TRBJ2-3,TGTGCCAGCAGCTTAGTAATACTAGCGGGAGGAGATACGCAGTATTTT,CASSLVILAGGDTQYF
NA,TRBV14,NA,TRBJ1-1,TGTGCCAGCAGCCTTACAGGGCTATCTGAAGCTTTCTTT,CASSLTGLSEAFF
TRBD2,TRBV10-3,many,TRBJ2-3,TGTGCCACCGCGCGACTAGCGGGGACGACTAGCACAGATACGCAGTATTTT,CATARLAGTTSTDTQYF
NA,TRBV18,many,TRBJ2-7,TGTGCCAGCTCGAGGTGGGACTCTTCTTACGAGCAGTACTTC,CASSRWDSSYEQYF
NA,TRBV14,once,TRBJ1-1,TGTGCCAGCAGCCATGGAGGGGCGAGCACTGAAGCTTTCTTT,CASSHGGASTEAFF
NA,TRBV18,NA,TRBJ2-1,TGTGCCAGCTCACCACCGGATGGGAATGAGCAGTTCTTC,CASSPPDGNEQFF
TRBD1,TRBV12-3/TRBV12-4,NA,TRBJ2-2,TGTGCCAGCAGTCCTCTCCGGGACAGGGGAACGGGGGCGAACACCGGGGAGCTGTTTTTT,CASSPLRDRGTGANTGELFF
NA,TRBV4-3,few,TRBJ2-2,TGCGCCAGCAGCCCATTAGTTATGTTAAACACCGGGGAGCTGTTTTTT,CASSPLVMLNTGELFF
NA,TRBV12-3/TRBV12-4,NA,TRBJ1-1,TGTGCCAGCAGGAGAGGGGTGAAGAGCACTGAAGCTTTCTTT,CASRRGVKSTEAFF
TRBD1,TRBV29-1,NA,TRBJ2-1,TGCAGCGTTGTTGGGACAGGGTACAATGAGCAGTTCTTC,CSVVGTGYNEQFF
TRBD2,TRBV7-2,few,TRBJ2-7,TGTGCCAGCACCCAGACCGGGGGGGGGTACGAGCAGTACTTC,CASTQTGGGYEQYF
TRBD2,TRBV29-1,many,TRBJ2-1,TGCAGCGTTAACGGACTAGCGGGGGGTAATGAGCAGTTCTTC,CSVNGLAGGNEQFF
TRBD1,TRBV5-8,NA,TRBJ2-7,TGTGCCAGCAGCCGATCCGGGACAGCGTCCTACGAGCAGTACTTC,CASSRSGTASYEQYF
TRBD1,TRBV12-3/TRBV12-4,NA,TRBJ2-3,TGTGCCAGCAGCTGGGGGGACAGGAGCACAGATACGCAGTATTTT,CASSWGDRSTDTQYF
NA,TRBV12-3/TRBV12-4,few,TRBJ1-5,TGTGCCAGCAGTTTTTCGGCCAATCAGCCCCAGCATTTT,CASSFSANQPQHF
NA,TRBV6-6,NA,TRBJ1-6,TGTGCCATCGGGGGGCTGGACTATAATTCACCCCTCCACTTT,CAIGGLDYNSPLHF
NA,TRBV4-3,NA,TRBJ2-1,TGCGCCAGCAGCCAAGAAACCCACAGCTCCTACAATGAGCAGTTCTTC,CASSQETHSSYNEQFF
TRBD2,TRBV5-1,NA,TRBJ2-1,TGCGCCACCCGGGAGGAGACTAGCGGGGTCTACAATGAGCAGTTCTTC,CATREETSGVYNEQFF